This entry describes one T cell receptor (beta chain). Germline V gene sequence: CDR1 MNHNS, CDR2 SASEGT. Trimming cost V 2 bases and J 4 bases; bases outside gene matches: 10. The CDR3 has 17 residues. This record comes from a study of control samples from healthy donors and cancer patients. Measured with immunoSEQ multiplex PCR; TCRdb has only the in-frame clones, and not every one. The sample includes approximately 58,000 clones, about 85% of them seen just once. This chain joins TRBV6-1 and TRBJ1-5; the match to TRBD1 covers 8 bases. This sequence was found in a man aged 60 to 75 with head and neck cancer. The specimen was PBMCs. Here the CDR3 DNA reads TGTGCCAGCAGTGAAAACCCGCGACAGGGGTGGAATCAGCCCCAGCATTTT. It codes for CASSENPRQGWNQPQHF.